The 16 T cell receptor beta chains listed next were all sequenced from one sample in a study of blood T cell repertoires in COVID-19. Clones were sequenced by immunoSEQ multiplex PCR, and TCRdb holds only the in-frame ones, with some missing. The sample includes 400,000 to 450,000 clones, 86% seen only once; the top ten take over 1.3%. Sequences were obtained from peripheral blood. The receptors originated from a woman in her 30s with active or convalescent COVID-19.

In its sample, this clone was seen a few times. The CDR3 spells CASRTTGPSYEQYF. The CDR3 DNA follows: TGTGCCAGTAGGACGACAGGGCCCTCCTACGAGCAGTACTTC. This chain uses TRBV19 with TRBJ2-7, with TRBD1 identical over 7 bases. V lost 6 bases, J lost 0 bases, and 5 bases stayed unmatched. This CDR3 spans 14 amino acids. Germline lookup yields CDR1 LNHDA and CDR2 SQIVND (reference sequence).

Written as DNA, the CDR3 is TGTGCCAGTAGTTCGGGACAGGGCACTGCCGGGGAGCTGTTTTTT. Residues: CASSSGQGTAGELFF. V gene TRBV19 combines with J gene TRBJ2-2, with 9 bases identical to TRBD1. Per germline, CDR1 LNHDA and CDR2 SQIVND (reference sequence). With V trimmed by 5 bases and J by 6 bases, 7 bases remained unmatched. The CDR3 extends over 15 amino acids. Full variable domain (missing parts from reference TRBV19 and TRBJ2-2): DGGITQSPKYLFRKEGQNVTLSCEQNLNHDAMYWYRQDPGQGLRLIYYSQIVNDFQKGDIAEGYSVSREKKESFPLTVTSAQKNPTAFYLCASSSGQGTAGELFFGEGSRLTVL.

The CDR3 here is CASRAGTSVEQFF. Written as DNA, the CDR3 is TGTGCCAGCAGAGCCGGGACTAGCGTTGAGCAGTTCTTC. This sequence joins TRBV2 and TRBJ2-1; 10 bases line up with TRBD2. The J segment lost 9 bases and the V segment lost 6 bases, leaving 5 bases of the junction unmatched. The germline CDR1 and CDR2 sequences are SNHLY and FYNNEI. The CDR3 totals 13 residues. Full variable domain (rest looked up from reference TRBV2 and TRBJ2-1): EPEVTQTPSHQVTQMGQEVILRCVPISNHLYFYWYRQILGQKVEFLVSFYNNEISEKSEIFDDQFSVERPDGSNFTLKIRSTKLEDSAMYFCASRAGTSVEQFFGPGTRLTVL.

This clone has a single count. The chain has TRBV19 and TRBJ2-5; D is ambiguous. The length of the CDR3 is 13 residues. Trimming shortened V by 3 bases and J by 5 bases, and 10 bases separated the two germline ends. Germline CDR1 reads LNHDA; CDR2 reads SQIVND (reference sequence). The CDR3 DNA follows: TGTGCCAGTAGTATCACGTTTGCGGAGACCCAGTACTTC. Residues: CASSITFAETQYF.

This clone has a single count. The V call is TRBV9, the J call TRBJ2-5; 8 bases align to TRBD1. The CDR3 runs 14 residues. The V gene's germline CDR1 is SGDLS and CDR2 YYNGEE. V was clipped by 3 bases and J by 5 bases; unmatched bases: 6. DNA of the CDR3: TGTGCCAGCAGCGCGAGCAGGGGGCGGGAGACCCAGTACTTC. It specifies CASSASRGRETQYF. Based on the CDR3 plus reference TRBV9 and TRBJ2-5, the full variable domain is DSGVTQTPKHLITATGQRVTLRCSPRSGDLSVYWYQQSLDQGLQFLIQYYNGEERAKGNILERFSAQQFPDLHSELNLSSLELGDSALYFCASSASRGRETQYFGPGTRLLVL.

The gene calls are TRBV5-6 and TRBJ1-2, with D uncertain. CDR3 length equals 14 residues. CDR1 and CDR2 from the germline V gene are SGHDT and YYEEEE. V lost 0 bases and J lost 5, with 11 bases in between. The CDR3, as DNA: TGTGCCAGCAGCTTGGACGCTACTACTTATGGCTACACCTTC. As protein: CASSLDATTYGYTF.

The chain uses TRBV4-2 and TRBJ2-7, with a weak D call TRBD2 (5 bases). The CDR3 loop spans 15 amino acids. Looked up from germline, CDR1 is LGHNA and CDR2 is YNFKEQ. Trimming stripped 0 bases from V and 0 bases from J, with 9 bases between. CDR3 sequence (DNA): TGTGCCAGCAGCCAAGATCCGGGAAGCTCCTACGAGCAGTACTTC. Translating it yields CASSQDPGSSYEQYF.

The chain is built from TRBV6-6 and TRBJ2-3; D perhaps matches TRBD1 (5 bases). CDR3 length: 12 amino acids. V was pared by 7 bases and J by 3 bases, with 8 bases between. Germline CDR1 MNHNY, CDR2 SVGAGI (reference sequence). The CDR3 reads CASKAGTDTQYF. The DNA of the CDR3 is TGTGCCAGCAAGGCAGGGACAGATACGCAGTATTTT.

The chain employs TRBV15 and TRBJ2-3; a possible D gene is TRBD1 (5 bases). With 0 bases removed from V and 1 base from J, the gap between germline ends came to 14 bases. CDR3 length equals 17 residues. Germline-derived CDR1 and CDR2 are LNHNV and YYDKDF (reference sequence). Here the CDR3 reads CATSRDRTISRTDTQYF. DNA of the CDR3: TGTGCCACCAGCAGAGATCGGACAATCAGCCGCACAGATACGCAGTATTTT.

The chain is built from TRBV12-3 or TRBV12-4 and TRBJ1-1; D perhaps matches TRBD1 (6 bases). V was pared by 4 bases and J by 2 bases, with 8 bases between. CDR3 length: 13 residues. The CDR3 here is CASSYRDNTEAFF. The CDR3 DNA sequence: TGTGCCAGCAGTTACAGGGACAACACTGAAGCTTTCTTT.

This clone was counted once. The V call is TRBV19, the J call TRBJ2-4, with TRBD1 matching over 8 bases. Germline V gives CDR1 LNHDA, CDR2 SQIVND (reference sequence). CDR3 length: 15 amino acids. Losses at the gene ends were 5 bases for V and 1 base for J; bases not matched to a gene: 4. Written as DNA, the CDR3 is TGTGCCAGTAGTGGACAGGGTAGCGCCAAAAACATTCAGTACTTC. Translated, it gives CASSGQGSAKNIQYF.

The chain combines TRBV5-1 with TRBJ1-1; 7 nucleotides line up with TRBD1. Germline CDR1 and CDR2: SGHRS and YFSETQ. CDR3 length: 18 amino acids. V lost 4 bases and J lost 0; bases outside the gene matches: 15. The CDR3 region has the DNA TGCGCCAGCAGCCGTAACAGGGGAATAATGGGAATGAACACTGAAGCTTTCTTT. As protein: CASSRNRGIMGMNTEAFF.

This rearrangement joins TRBV30 to TRBJ2-3, with 8 positions matching TRBD2. The CDR3 runs to 16 residues. The germline CDR1 and CDR2 sequences are GTSNPN and SVGIG (reference sequence). V was pared by 5 bases and J by 2 bases, with 12 bases of the junction left unmatched. This chain's CDR3 is CAWGLGVAGSTDTQYF. The CDR3 DNA reads as TGTGCCTGGGGCCTGGGGGTAGCGGGGTCCACAGATACGCAGTATTTT.

The chain has TRBV30 and TRBJ2-7; D possibly corresponds to TRBD1 (6 bases). The CDR3 is 13 residues long. Germline assignment: CDR1 GTSNPN and CDR2 SVGIG (reference sequence). The V end lost 3 bases, the J end lost 6 bases, and 15 bases lay between the germline ends. CDR3 region: CAWRGDIFGEQYF. DNA for the CDR3: TGTGCCTGGAGGGGGGACATTTTCGGCGAGCAGTACTTC.

This chain uses TRBV24-1 with TRBJ2-5; TRBD2 matches 8 bases. The J segment lost 4 bases and the V segment lost 1 base, leaving 10 bases of the junction unmatched. The CDR3 covers 17 residues. Germline V lookup: CDR1 KGHDR, CDR2 SFDVKD. As DNA, the CDR3 is TGTGCCACCAGTGATTTCCGCCCGGGACTAGAGGGAGAGACCCAGTACTTC. Residues: CATSDFRPGLEGETQYF.

The chain uses TRBV7-8 and TRBJ1-4; unclear D gene. V shed 4 bases and J shed 4 bases, with 10 bases lying between them. The CDR3 covers 14 residues. Germline-derived CDR1 and CDR2 are SGHVS and FQNEAQ. CDR3 coding DNA: TGTGCCAGCAGCTGGTCAGGCCGTAATGAAAAACTGTTTTTT. Protein: CASSWSGRNEKLFF.